The clone carrying this T cell receptor beta chain was seen just once. The data derive from a study of CD8 T cells in Susac syndrome. There are 11 residues in the CDR3. Germline V gene lookup returns CDR1 SQVTM and CDR2 ANQGSEA. V was trimmed by 7 bases and J by 7 bases, leaving 10 bases between them. In blood CD8+ and CD4+ T cells, TCR beta underwent sequencing. Reverse transcription of roughly 0.45 to 1 ug RNA was performed with random hexamers. One entry per CDR3 protein results from TCRdb running MiXCR on the immunoSEQ multiplex PCR reads. The data show some 190,000 distinct CDR3 sequences, under 97% seen once.

The sample comprised CD4+ T cells from PBMCs. This receptor was identified in a human donor with multiple sclerosis. The chain recombines TRBV29-1 with TRBJ1-4, with D possibly matching TRBD1 (6 bases). The CDR3 sequence is CSAGDREKLFF. The CDR3 DNA reads TGCAGCGCAGGGGATCGTGAAAAACTGTTTTTT.